The rows below give T cell receptor beta chains drawn from one sample of a study of breast tumors, draining lymph nodes, adjacent tissues. TCRdb reprocessed the multiplex PCR reads with MiXCR, giving one entry per CDR3 protein. The sample lists about 16,000 distinct CDR3 sequences, approximately 42% occurring once. Material for sequencing was tumor-adjacent breast tissue. These receptors originate from a female donor with breast cancer. Some clones in this sample may be carry-over from other donors' samples. Both conserved end residues are part of each CDR3. The order of the fields is D gene, J gene, V gene, clone size, CDR3 protein, CDR3 DNA. A D gene is named only where the DNA matches it firmly. Where a row states a size, it is once, few, many or the class of an expanded clone; other rows omit it.

- TRBJ2-2 TRBV11-3 many CASSSLAGAAGELFF TGTGCCAGCAGCTCCCTGGCGGGGGCGGCCGGGGAGCTGTTTTTT
- TRBJ1-3 TRBV6-1 medium-sized CASRLSSGNTIYF TGTGCCAGCAGGCTAAGCTCTGGAAACACCATATATTTT
TRBD1 TRBJ1-4 TRBV20-1 medium-sized CSAGQGAGEKLFF TGCAGTGCTGGACAGGGGGCTGGTGAAAAACTGTTTTTT
TRBD1 TRBJ2-2 TRBV7-2 - CASSYPRGPGTGELFF TGTGCCAGCAGCTACCCCAGGGGGCCCGGCACCGGGGAGCTGTTTTTT
- TRBJ2-7 TRBV9 - CASSQSGSVTYEQYF TGTGCCAGCAGCCAATCGGGGTCGGTGACCTACGAGCAGTACTTC
TRBD2 TRBJ2-5 TRBV7-2 - CASTGLAGGQGETQYF TGTGCCAGCACGGGACTAGCGGGAGGTCAGGGGGAGACCCAGTACTTC
TRBD1 TRBJ1-6 TRBV5-1 - CASSPAGTGFSPLHF TGCGCCAGCAGCCCGGCCGGGACAGGCTTTTCACCCCTCCACTTT
- TRBJ2-3 TRBV20-1 - CSARVADTQYF TGCAGTGCAAGAGTGGCAGATACGCAGTATTTT
TRBD1 TRBJ2-5 TRBV28 - CACSSTYDRVETQYF TGTGCCTGCAGTTCAACGTATGACAGGGTGGAGACCCAGTACTTC
- TRBJ2-7 TRBV5-1 - CASSTGSSYEQYF TGCGCCAGCAGCACAGGGAGCTCCTACGAGCAGTACTTC
- TRBJ1-1 TRBV7-9 many CASSAGEENTEAFF TGTGCCAGCAGCGCCGGCGAGGAGAACACTGAAGCTTTCTTT
- TRBJ2-5 TRBV2 many CASSQAQETQYF TGTGCCAGCAGTCAAGCCCAAGAGACCCAGTACTTC
- TRBJ1-2 TRBV12-5 medium-sized CASGNLGWENYGYTF TGTGCTAGTGGTAATTTGGGTTGGGAGAACTATGGCTACACCTTC
- TRBJ2-3 TRBV11-2 many CASSLDSRSTDTQYF TGTGCCAGCAGCTTAGATTCGCGGAGCACAGATACGCAGTATTTT
TRBD2 TRBJ2-3 TRBV10-3 many CATLAGDADTQYF TGTGCCACCTTAGCGGGAGACGCAGATACGCAGTATTTT
TRBD1 TRBJ1-6 TRBV7-9 medium-sized CASRMDKGQGYNSPLHF TGTGCCAGCAGGATGGACAAAGGACAGGGCTATAATTCACCCCTCCACTTT
- TRBJ1-6 TRBV12-5 - CASGLGRPNSPLHF TGTGCTAGTGGTTTAGGCAGGCCCAATTCACCCCTCCACTTT
- TRBJ1-2 TRBV2 - CASSDQATYGYTF TGTGCCAGCAGTGATCAGGCTACATATGGCTACACCTTC
- TRBJ1-5 TRBV19 many CASRRLITSNQPQHF TGTGCCAGTAGGAGATTGATAACTAGCAATCAGCCCCAGCATTTT
TRBD1 TRBJ2-1 TRBV24-1 many CATSDPYRGYNEQFF TGTGCCACCAGTGACCCTTACAGGGGGTACAATGAGCAGTTCTTC
- TRBJ2-1 TRBV7-6 medium-sized CASSEDSTLSYNEQFF TGTGCCAGCAGCGAGGACAGCACTCTCTCCTACAATGAGCAGTTCTTC
TRBD2 TRBJ2-3 TRBV9 - CASSEGLAGVSTQYF TGTGCCAGCAGCGAAGGACTAGCGGGAGTGAGTACGCAGTATTTT
TRBD1 TRBJ1-6 TRBV3-1 - CASSPFQGERPPLHF TGTGCCAGCAGCCCTTTCCAGGGGGAGCGGCCGCCCCTCCACTTT